The 31 T cell receptor beta chains below come from one sample, sequenced in a study of blood T cell repertoires in COVID-19 (dated by TCRdb to the early 2020s). Preparation of the library involved the immunoSEQ multiplex PCR assay. Sourced from immuneACCESS, this table was stored by TCRdb with only in-frame sequences that have V and J called. A share of the clones is absent; for the studies checked, an unresolved V gene accounts for under half, and the remainder has no known explanation. This sample comprises approximately 150,000 clones, about 80% of them detected only once. The ten largest clones capture 10% to 15% of the sample. The specimen was peripheral blood. Receptor source: a man in his sixties or seventies who had recovered from COVID-19.

CDR3 sequence (DNA): TGTGCCAGTAGTATCTTCCCTAGCGGGAGAGGCCCAGATACGCAGTATTTT. Translating it yields CASSIFPSGRGPDTQYF. This sequence joins TRBV19 and TRBJ2-3, with TRBD2 matching 10 bases. This CDR3 region has 17 residues. Germline CDR1 LNHDA, CDR2 SQIVND (reference sequence). V trimming: 3 bases; J trimming: 4 bases; junction bases outside the gene matches: 10.

The V gene is TRBV6-5, the J gene TRBJ1-5; 7 bases match TRBD1. The V gene end was trimmed by 8 bases and the J gene end by 7 bases; junction bases not matched to a gene: 14. There are 15 residues in the CDR3. Germline V gene lookup returns CDR1 MNHEY and CDR2 SVGAGI. In DNA form, the CDR3 reads TGTGCCAGCTCTACGAAGGGCAGGGGGAACCAGCCCCAGCATTTT. It codes for CASSTKGRGNQPQHF.

This chain connects TRBV10-2 to TRBJ2-1, with D hard to call. CDR1 is WSHSY and CDR2 is SAAADI in the germline V gene. CDR3 size: 15 residues. V was cut by 6 bases and J by 3 bases, with 15 bases left in between. The CDR3 here is CASSRYSADYNEQFF. The CDR3 coding sequence is TGCGCCAGCAGCCGCTATTCGGCGGACTACAATGAGCAGTTCTTC.

The rearrangement links TRBV18 to TRBJ1-1, with 7 bases identical to TRBD1. The germline gives CDR1 KGHSH, CDR2 LQKENI. The CDR3 contains 13 residues. The junction had 6 bases not matched to a gene; V was cut back by 6 bases and J by 5 bases. The DNA of the CDR3 is TGTGCCAGCTCGGGGGACAGAGGTACTGAAGCTTTCTTT. Protein: CASSGDRGTEAFF.

This clone was seen a few times. This chain connects TRBV19 to TRBJ2-2, with 8 bases aligning to TRBD2. CDR1 is LNHDA, CDR2 SQIVND, per germline (reference sequence). Losses at the gene ends were 4 bases for V and 8 bases for J; bases not matched to a gene: 3. The CDR3 sequence is 13 residues long. CDR3 bases: TGTGCCAGTAGTACCAGCGGGAGAGGGGAGCTGTTTTTT. It encodes CASSTSGRGELFF.

This sequence joins TRBV24-1 and TRBJ2-3; tentatively, D is TRBD2 (5 bases). Trimming shortened V by 9 bases and J by 2 bases, and 14 bases separated the two germline ends. Germline assignment: CDR1 KGHDR and CDR2 SFDVKD. The CDR3 extends over 14 amino acids. CDR3 in amino acids: CATAAGRNTDTQYF. DNA of the CDR3: TGTGCCACCGCGGCGGGCAGGAACACAGATACGCAGTATTTT.

This rearrangement joins TRBV6-9 to TRBJ2-1, with TRBD2 matching 7 bases. V was clipped by 2 bases and J by 4 bases; unmatched bases: 5. The CDR3 length is 15 residues. CDR1 MNHGY and CDR2 SVAAGI come from the germline V gene. CDR3 DNA: TGTGCCAGCAGTTATCCGCTAGCGGAATACAATGAGCAGTTCTTC. Encoded protein: CASSYPLAEYNEQFF.

The gene calls are TRBV28 and TRBJ1-2; D is possibly TRBD1 (6 bases). V was trimmed by 8 bases and J by 4 bases, leaving 11 bases between them. The CDR3 is 12 residues long. Germline values: CDR1 MDHEN, CDR2 SYDVKM. CDR3 DNA sequence: TGTGCCAGCGGGGGGGCCATCTATGGCTACACCTTC. Protein sequence: CASGGAIYGYTF.

This clone was detected only once. The V gene is TRBV2, the J gene TRBJ2-7; TRBD1 aligns across 10 bases. CDR1 is SNHLY and CDR2 is FYNNEI in the germline V gene. J was trimmed by 4 bases and V by 6 bases; bases with no gene match: 6. This CDR3 has 14 amino acids. CDR3: CASRVPGQGYEQYF. DNA for the CDR3: TGTGCCAGCAGGGTCCCGGGACAGGGGTACGAGCAGTACTTC. Combining the CDR3 with reference TRBV2 and TRBJ2-7 gives the whole variable domain EPEVTQTPSHQVTQMGQEVILRCVPISNHLYFYWYRQILGQKVEFLVSFYNNEISEKSEIFDDQFSVERPDGSNFTLKIRSTKLEDSAMYFCASRVPGQGYEQYFGPGTRLTVT.

The rearrangement joins TRBV5-1 to TRBJ2-1; possibly TRBD1 for D (6 bases). The CDR3 covers 14 residues. Deletions cut 7 bases from V and 8 bases from J, with 19 bases between. CDR1 and CDR2 from the germline V gene are SGHRS and YFSETQ. This CDR3 reads CASVGAPPADEQFF. The DNA of the CDR3 is TGCGCCAGCGTGGGGGCTCCACCGGCCGATGAGCAGTTCTTC. Using reference TRBV5-1 and TRBJ2-1 for the parts outside the CDR3, the full variable domain is KAGVTQTPRYLIKTRGQQVTLSCSPISGHRSVSWYQQTPGQGLQFLFEYFSETQRNKGNFPGRFSGRQFSNSRSEMNVSTLELGDSALYLCASVGAPPADEQFFGPGTRLTVL.

The genes are TRBV19 and TRBJ1-2, with 7 bases matching TRBD1. There are 17 residues in the CDR3. V shed 4 bases, J shed 4 bases, and the junction held 15 bases outside the gene matches. Germline V gene sequence: CDR1 LNHDA, CDR2 SQIVND (reference sequence). CDR3 DNA: TGTGCCAGTAGTAAACTAAGGGCGACAGGGTCAGGCTATGGCTACACCTTC. It is translated as CASSKLRATGSGYGYTF.

V is TRBV10-3 and J is TRBJ2-2; TRBD1 aligns across 10 bases. There are 16 residues in the CDR3. V gave up 6 bases and J gave up 5 bases; unmatched junction bases: 9. In germline, CDR1 is ENHRY, CDR2 SYGVKD. CDR3 region: CAISPADRGLTGELFF. Here the CDR3 DNA reads TGTGCCATCAGCCCCGCCGACAGGGGGCTTACCGGGGAGCTGTTTTTT.

The V gene is TRBV19, the J gene TRBJ1-1; 9 bases fit TRBD1. The length of the CDR3 is 13 residues. Germline lookup yields CDR1 LNHDA and CDR2 SQIVND (reference sequence). The V segment lost 9 bases and the J segment 3 bases; nucleotides outside the gene matches: 5. The CDR3 nucleotides read TGTGCCAGCGGGACAGGGTGGGACACTGAAGCTTTCTTT. This sequence encodes CASGTGWDTEAFF.

The chain is built from TRBV25-1 and TRBJ2-1, with 9 bases aligning to TRBD2. The CDR3 spans 15 residues. The ends lost 4 bases at V and 0 bases at J; junction bases unmatched: 1. CDR1 and CDR2 from the germline V gene are MGHDK and SYGVNS. CDR3 sequence (DNA): TGTGCCAGCAGTGGCGGGAGGGCCTCCTACAATGAGCAGTTCTTC. It translates to CASSGGRASYNEQFF.

The chain joins TRBV7-2 to TRBJ1-1; D is unclear. The CDR3 length is 13 residues. The ends were cut back, 5 bases at V and 2 bases at J, with 9 bases in the middle. CDR1 and CDR2 from the germline V gene are SGHTA and FQGNSA. CDR3 bases: TGTGCCAGCAGCCACACAGACAACACTGAAGCTTTCTTT. Amino acids: CASSHTDNTEAFF.

The V call is TRBV5-5, the J call TRBJ1-5, with TRBD1 as a possible D gene (5 bases). The CDR3 totals 14 residues. Trimming pared 4 bases from V and 1 base from J, leaving 9 bases between. Per germline, CDR1 SGHKS and CDR2 YYEKEE (reference sequence). The CDR3 loop is CASSPGFSNQPQHF. For the CDR3, the DNA is TGTGCCAGCAGCCCAGGGTTCAGCAATCAGCCCCAGCATTTT.

Here the CDR3 DNA reads TGCGCCAGCAGGAGACACTTGAACACTGAAGCTTTCTTT. Translation gives CASRRHLNTEAFF. The rearrangement links TRBV10-1 to TRBJ1-1; D remains ambiguous. The CDR3 spans 13 residues. Between the trimmed V and J ends, which lost 6 bases and 0 bases, there was a span of 8 bases. CDR1 and CDR2 from the germline V gene are WNHNN and SYGVQD (reference sequence).

This chain links TRBV27 with TRBJ1-1; D not certain. Germline V gives CDR1 MNHEY, CDR2 SMNVEV (reference sequence). The CDR3 sequence is 11 residues long. V shed 6 bases and J shed 3 bases, with 5 bases lying between them. The DNA of the CDR3 is TGTGCCAGCAGGGCCGACACTGAAGCTTTCTTT. It specifies CASRADTEAFF.

This clone was counted ten times or more. In nucleotides, the CDR3 is TGCGCCAGCAGCACTGGACAGGGCGGAGGATGGGGCTACACCTTC. This sequence encodes CASSTGQGGGWGYTF. This chain joins TRBV5-1 and TRBJ1-2, with 8 bases fitting TRBD1. With 4 bases clipped from V and 8 bases from J, the junction kept 13 bases outside the gene matches. The germline gives CDR1 SGHRS, CDR2 YFSETQ. The CDR3 totals 15 residues.

The chain is built from TRBV3-1 (or the pseudogene TRBV3-2) and TRBJ1-5, with 9 bases fitting TRBD1. Per germline, CDR1 LGHDT and CDR2 YNNKEL (reference sequence). Trimming removed 1 base from V and 2 bases from J; junction bases left unmatched: 0. This CDR3 comprises 15 residues. For the CDR3, the DNA is TGTGCCAGCAGCCAAGGGGACAGGGGCAATCAGCCCCAGCATTTT. Encoded protein: CASSQGDRGNQPQHF.

In its sample, this clone was seen a few times. This chain uses TRBV7-2 with TRBJ2-7; D unresolved. V lost 7 bases and J lost 0, with 10 bases in between. CDR3 length: 13 residues. The germline V gene has CDR1 SGHTA and CDR2 FQGNSA. CDR3 nucleotides: TGTGCCAGCAACCTAGGAACCTCCTACGAGCAGTACTTC. As protein: CASNLGTSYEQYF.

V gene TRBV3-1 (or the pseudogene TRBV3-2) combines with J gene TRBJ2-5; possible D gene TRBD1, 5 bases. This CDR3 has 15 residues. The germline V and J ends were trimmed by 5 bases and 1 base, with 14 bases remaining between them. Germline loops: CDR1 LGHDT, CDR2 YNNKEL (reference sequence). DNA of the CDR3: TGTGCCAGCAGCTCTTCGACAGAATTCCAAGAGACCCAGTACTTC. It yields the protein CASSSSTEFQETQYF.

CDR3 amino acids: CATSPTTGAGANVLTF. The CDR3 DNA is TGTGCCACCAGTCCTACGACGGGTGCTGGGGCCAACGTCCTGACTTTC. This chain uses TRBV24-1 with TRBJ2-6; D not certain. The CDR3 has 16 residues. With 6 bases removed from V and 2 bases from J, the gap between germline ends came to 13 bases. The germline V gene has CDR1 KGHDR and CDR2 SFDVKD.

V and J are TRBV18 and TRBJ1-4, with D possibly being TRBD1 (6 bases). V was clipped by 3 bases and J by 5 bases, with 13 bases between them. The CDR3 totals 15 residues. The germline CDR1 and CDR2 sequences are KGHSH and LQKENI. CDR3 sequence: CASSPRTVTNEKLFF. The CDR3 DNA follows: TGTGCCAGCTCACCGCGGACAGTAACAAATGAAAAACTGTTTTTT.

The rearrangement joins TRBV5-4 to TRBJ2-3; the D gene is possibly TRBD1 (5 bases). The ends were cut back, 3 bases at V and 4 bases at J, with 21 bases in the middle. This CDR3 contains 17 residues. CDR1 is SGHNT, CDR2 YYREEE, per germline (reference sequence). The CDR3 sequence is CASSSRSGPTFPDTQYF. The CDR3 nucleotides read TGTGCCAGCAGCTCACGCTCAGGGCCCACTTTCCCAGATACGCAGTATTTT.

This clone was detected only once. V is TRBV4-3 and J is TRBJ2-5, with 11 positions matching TRBD2. V shed 0 bases, J shed 5 bases, and the junction held 11 bases outside the gene matches. The CDR3 length is 18 residues. CDR1 LGHNA and CDR2 YSLEER come from the germline V gene. CDR3 nucleotides: TGCGCCAGCAGCCAAGAATTGAGTAGCGGGAGGGCCAGGGAGACCCAGTACTTC. Encoded protein: CASSQELSSGRARETQYF.

The chain carries TRBV11-3 and TRBJ2-1; 8 nucleotides agree with TRBD2. Germline V gene data show CDR1 as SGHNT and CDR2 as YENEEA. This CDR3 contains 16 residues. After removal of 0 bases from V and 0 bases from J, the junction contained 1 base not matched to a gene. In DNA form, the CDR3 reads TGTGCCAGCAGCTTAGACGGGAGGGCCTCCTACAATGAGCAGTTCTTC. This codes for CASSLDGRASYNEQFF.

The genes are TRBV10-3 and TRBJ2-1; maybe TRBD1 (6 bases). Trimming took off 6 bases at V and 6 bases at J, with 12 bases between the two ends. This CDR3 is built from 13 residues. Germline lookup yields CDR1 ENHRY and CDR2 SYGVKD. CDR3 nucleotide sequence: TGTGCCATCAGCGCGGACAGCTCCAATGAGCAGTTCTTC. Its translation is CAISADSSNEQFF.

The J gene is TRBJ2-3, the V gene TRBV9; 10 positions match TRBD1. V lost 3 bases to trimming and J lost 6 bases; unmatched junction nucleotides: 7. The CDR3 is 15 amino acids. The germline gives CDR1 SGDLS, CDR2 YYNGEE. This chain's CDR3 is CASSGSGTGADTQYF. CDR3 sequence (DNA): TGTGCCAGCAGCGGGTCCGGGACAGGGGCCGATACGCAGTATTTT.

The gene calls are TRBV28 and TRBJ1-3; D unclear. The CDR3 has 15 residues. The V gene's germline CDR1 is MDHEN and CDR2 SYDVKM. The ends were cut back, 3 bases at V and 2 bases at J, with 11 bases in the middle. This CDR3 reads CASSFETSAGNTIYF. CDR3 DNA sequence: TGTGCCAGCAGTTTTGAGACAAGTGCTGGAAACACCATATATTTT. The complete variable domain, with remaining parts taken from reference TRBV28 and TRBJ1-3, reads DVKVTQSSRYLVKRTGEKVFLECVQDMDHENMFWYRQDPGLGLRLIYFSYDVKMKEKGDIPEGYSVSREKKERFSLILESASTNQTSMYLCASSFETSAGNTIYFGEGSWLTVV.

V usage is TRBV7-2 and J usage is TRBJ2-1; D unresolved. Between the trimmed V and J ends, which lost 2 bases and 5 bases, there was a span of 7 bases. The germline V gene encodes CDR1 SGHTA and CDR2 FQGNSA. This CDR3 comprises 13 residues. Here the CDR3 DNA reads TGTGCCAGCAGCTTAACTACTGACAATGAGCAGTTCTTC. Its protein is CASSLTTDNEQFF.